Shown below are 15 T cell receptor beta chains from a single sample sequenced in a study of T cells in Graves' hyperthyroidism and ophthalmopathy. RNA transcripts were the template for amplifying TCR beta CDR3 regions. Carried out on the TCR CDR3, a first-round RT-PCR used the HTBI primer set. TCRdb reprocessed the multiplex PCR reads via MiXCR and lists one record per CDR3 protein. The sample holds fewer than 550,000 distinct CDR3 sequences, around 16% seen once. The source material was blood. These TCRs come from a woman between 18 and 29 years old with Graves' hyperthyroidism.

The rearrangement uses TRBV2 and TRBJ1-5; D is ambiguous. This CDR3 is built from 16 residues. Germline CDR1 and CDR2: SNHLY and FYNNEI. The V end lost 0 bases, the J end lost 4 bases, and 13 bases lay between the germline ends. CDR3 nucleotide sequence: TGTGCCAGCAGTGAAGCTCGGTGGGCGGGAAATCAGCCCCAGCATTTT. It specifies CASSEARWAGNQPQHF.

The chain recombines TRBV3-1 with TRBJ2-5; either TRBD1 or TRBD2 may supply D (6 bases each). This CDR3 comprises 14 residues. Trimming shortened V by 2 bases and J by 2 bases, and 9 bases separated the two germline ends. Germline-derived CDR1 and CDR2 are LGHDT and YNNKEL (reference sequence). This CDR3 is CASSQKGGQETQYF. The CDR3 region has the DNA TGTGCCAGCAGCCAAAAAGGGGGGCAAGAGACCCAGTACTTC.

This clonotype was seen many times. The rearrangement uses TRBV18 and TRBJ2-5; 7 positions match TRBD1. Germline values: CDR1 KGHSH, CDR2 LQKENI. This CDR3 comprises 16 residues. V gave up 0 bases and J gave up 3 bases; unmatched junction bases: 7. The CDR3: CASSPPSGRGKETQYF. The CDR3 coding sequence is TGTGCCAGCTCACCACCGTCCGGCAGGGGGAAAGAGACCCAGTACTTC.

This clonotype was recorded many times. J is TRBJ1-2 and V is TRBV6-1; 7 nucleotides line up with TRBD1. The V segment lost 6 bases and the J segment 6 bases; nucleotides outside the gene matches: 16. CDR1 is MNHNS and CDR2 is SASEGT in the germline V gene. The CDR3 totals 16 residues. The CDR3 DNA follows: TGTGCCAGCAGCCCAACGTGGGACAGAGAGTCCAATGGCTACACCTTC. Its translation: CASSPTWDRESNGYTF.

The J gene is TRBJ2-4, the V gene TRBV25-1; D gene ambiguous. Germline V gene lookup returns CDR1 MGHDK and CDR2 SYGVNS. The ends were cut back, 3 bases at V and 5 bases at J, with 11 bases in the middle. This CDR3 is 14 amino acids long. The CDR3: CASSDAKVENIQYF. CDR3 coding DNA: TGTGCCAGCAGTGACGCGAAGGTGGAAAACATTCAGTACTTC.

This clonotype was recorded at least ten times. This chain uses TRBV11-1 with TRBJ2-7; D may be TRBD1 or TRBD2 (5 bases each). Per the germline V gene, CDR1 is SGHAT and CDR2 is FQDESV (reference sequence). V lost 5 bases, J lost 1 base, and 15 bases lay in between. The CDR3 is 15 amino acids. The CDR3 DNA follows: TGTGCCAGCAGCAAGCGAGGGGCGGTATCCTACGAGCAGTACTTC. Protein sequence: CASSKRGAVSYEQYF.

The sample holds many counts of this clonotype. The chain joins TRBV9 to TRBJ2-7; TRBD2 matches at 13 bases. The V gene end was trimmed by 2 bases and the J gene end by 6 bases; junction bases not matched to a gene: 2. Germline CDR1 is SGDLS and CDR2 is YYNGEE. The CDR3 consists of 14 residues. The CDR3 DNA follows: TGTGCCAGCAGCGTCGGACTAGCGGGAGTCGAGCAGTACTTC. It specifies CASSVGLAGVEQYF.

This clonotype was seen many times. CDR3 in amino acids: CSVEVTSRDYGYTF. The CDR3 DNA reads as TGCAGCGTTGAAGTAACGTCCAGGGACTATGGCTACACCTTC. The J gene is TRBJ1-2, the V gene TRBV29-1; D is perhaps TRBD1 (5 bases). CDR1 is SQVTM, CDR2 ANQGSEA, per germline. This CDR3 has 14 residues. Trimming cost V 1 base and J 3 bases, with 12 bases left between them. The full variable domain, completed using reference TRBV29-1 and TRBJ1-2, is SAVISQKPSRDICQRGTSLTIQCQVDSQVTMMFWYRQQPGQSLTLIATANQGSEATYESGFVIDKFPISRPNLTFSTLTVSNMSPEDSSIYLCSVEVTSRDYGYTFGSGTRLTVV.

The table lists this clonotype with many counts. This rearrangement joins TRBV2 to TRBJ2-7; D gene ambiguous. Per germline, CDR1 SNHLY and CDR2 FYNNEI. Trimming pared 10 bases from V and 1 base from J, leaving 11 bases between. CDR3 size: 12 residues. In nucleotides, the CDR3 is TGTGCCACTCAGATTCGATCCTACGAGCAGTACTTC. Protein sequence: CATQIRSYEQYF. Looking up the rest from reference TRBV2 and TRBJ2-7 gives the full variable domain: EPEVTQTPSHQVTQMGQEVILRCVPISNHLYFYWYRQILGQKVEFLVSFYNNEISEKSEIFDDQFSVERPDGSNFTLKIRSTKLEDSAMYFCATQIRSYEQYFGPGTRLTVT.

This clonotype was counted many times. The gene calls are TRBV20-1 and TRBJ1-5, with D possibly being TRBD1 (5 bases). Deletions cut 3 bases from V and 4 bases from J, with 7 bases between. Germline V gene lookup returns CDR1 DFQATT and CDR2 SNEGSKA (reference sequence). This CDR3 spans 12 amino acids. In DNA, the CDR3 is TGCAGTGCTAGTGGGGGAAATCAGCCCCAGCATTTT. As protein: CSASGGNQPQHF.

This clonotype occurred many times. The V call is TRBV7-2, the J call TRBJ2-3; 9 bases align to TRBD1. The germline gives CDR1 SGHTA, CDR2 FQGNSA. This CDR3 region has 15 residues. Unmatched junction bases numbered 11, after V lost 6 bases and J lost 7 bases. The CDR3 nucleotides read TGTGCCAGCAGTTTGGGACAGGGAAGTGTATATACGCAGTATTTT. Protein product: CASSLGQGSVYTQYF. The whole variable domain, remainder taken from reference TRBV7-2 and TRBJ2-3, is GAGVSQSPSNKVTEKGKDVELRCDPISGHTALYWYRQSLGQGLEFLIYFQGNSAPDKSGLPSDRFSAERTGGSVSTLTIQRTQQEDSAVYLCASSLGQGSVYTQYFGPGTRLTVL.

This clonotype was picked up many times. The V gene is TRBV11-2, the J gene TRBJ2-3; perhaps TRBD1 as D (6 bases). The germline CDR1 and CDR2 sequences are SGHAT and FQNNGV. This CDR3 spans 15 amino acids. Trimming took 1 base from V and 0 from J, leaving 8 bases between them. CDR3 in amino acids: CASSLGGPSTDTQYF. The CDR3 DNA reads as TGTGCCAGCAGCTTAGGGGGGCCTAGCACAGATACGCAGTATTTT.

This clonotype was observed many times. The gene calls are TRBV10-3 and TRBJ2-3; a possible D gene is TRBD1 (6 bases). Germline CDR1 ENHRY, CDR2 SYGVKD. V was trimmed by 3 bases and J by 1 base, leaving 8 bases between them. This CDR3 is built from 14 residues. CDR3 loop: CAISDRTGTDTQYF. The CDR3 DNA is TGTGCCATCAGTGATAGGACAGGCACAGATACGCAGTATTTT.

The rearrangement joins TRBV6-1 to TRBJ2-1; TRBD2 matches 12 bases. With 4 bases clipped from V and 5 bases from J, the junction kept 6 bases outside the gene matches. The germline V gene encodes CDR1 MNHNS and CDR2 SASEGT. This CDR3 region has 16 residues. The CDR3 protein is CASSVTSGGGHNEQFF. Here the CDR3 DNA reads TGTGCCAGCAGTGTGACTAGCGGGGGAGGCCACAATGAGCAGTTCTTC.

This clonotype showed up many times. The chain is built from TRBV14 and TRBJ1-2; the match to TRBD1 covers 9 bases. V was pared by 2 bases and J by 7 bases, with 5 bases of the junction left unmatched. The CDR3 sequence is 14 residues long. Germline CDR1 reads SGHDN; CDR2 reads FVKESK. The CDR3 region is CASSQQGQGVGYTF. The CDR3 DNA follows: TGTGCCAGCAGCCAACAGGGACAGGGAGTTGGCTACACCTTC. The full variable domain, in which reference TRBV14 and TRBJ1-2 provide the parts outside the CDR3, is EAGVTQFPSHSVIEKGQTVTLRCDPISGHDNLYWYRRVMGKEIKFLLHFVKESKQDESGMPNNRFLAERTGGTYSTLKVQPAELEDSGVYFCASSQQGQGVGYTFGSGTRLTVV.